This section outlines one T cell receptor (beta chain) sequence together with its context. What it recognizes is unknown. The data were taken from a study of T cells in tuberculosis. Study-level results: Active tuberculosis patients had shorter CDR3-alpha; the beta difference was nonsignificant.

Only in-frame clones appear in the TCRdb table, and some are missing; sequencing was by immunoSEQ multiplex PCR. The table records tens of thousands of clones, about 95% of them present only once. Germline V lookup: CDR1 MNHEY, CDR2 SMNVEV (reference sequence). V shed 6 bases and J shed 2 bases, with 11 bases lying between them. This CDR3 contains 14 residues. J is TRBJ1-5 and V is TRBV27; D ambiguous. This TCR came from a donor aged 5 to 30 with latent tuberculosis or without tuberculosis infection. The sample taken for sequencing was PBMCs. The CDR3 loop is CASSPGLGNQPQHF. In nucleotides, the CDR3 is TGTGCCAGCAGCCCTGGACTGGGCAATCAGCCCCAGCATTTT.